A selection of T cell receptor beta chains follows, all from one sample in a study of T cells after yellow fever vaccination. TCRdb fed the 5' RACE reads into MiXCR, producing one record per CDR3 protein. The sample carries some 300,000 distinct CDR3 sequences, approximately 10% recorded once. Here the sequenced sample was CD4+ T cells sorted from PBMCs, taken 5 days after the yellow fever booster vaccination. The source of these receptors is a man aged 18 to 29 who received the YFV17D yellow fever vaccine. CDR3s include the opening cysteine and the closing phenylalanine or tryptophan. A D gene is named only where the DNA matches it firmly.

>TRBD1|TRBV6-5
CASSYRGTVGNEKLFF
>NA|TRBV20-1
CSAGLLQENQPQHF
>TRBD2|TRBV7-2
CASSFLAGGQTQYF
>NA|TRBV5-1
CASRQGPTLDEQFF
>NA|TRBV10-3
CAISTGSFDTQYF
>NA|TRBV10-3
CAIRPESGTSTYEQYF
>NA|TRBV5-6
CASSPDPNRADTQYF
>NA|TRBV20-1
CSVAGIRYEQYF
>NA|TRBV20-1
CSAQRVSTDTQYF
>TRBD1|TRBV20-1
CSARGQGLRNEQFF
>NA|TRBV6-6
CASTSGTSTDTQYF
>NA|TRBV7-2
CASILGMNTEAFF
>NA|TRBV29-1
CSVDYADTEAFF
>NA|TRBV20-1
CSARVPSVQETQYF
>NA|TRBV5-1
CASSKEGLSGGSHNEQFF
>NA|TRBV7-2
CASSLSGGAYNSPLHF
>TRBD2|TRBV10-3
CAISGLAGNYEQYF
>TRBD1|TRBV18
CASSPPGQGAKNIQYF
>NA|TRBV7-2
CASSRTVSGELFF
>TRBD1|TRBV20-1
CSARQGRGSYEQYF
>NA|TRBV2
CASSERTDNQPQHF
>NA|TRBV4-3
CASSQDRDGNQPQHF
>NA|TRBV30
CAWSVHGGSEPQHF
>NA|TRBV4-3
CASSQDRGPEKEKLFF
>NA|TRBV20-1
CSARFGQETQYF
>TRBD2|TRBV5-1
CASSDGVLAQALKTQYF
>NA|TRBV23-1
CARAGRYNEQFF
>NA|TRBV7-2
CASRRSSEAFF
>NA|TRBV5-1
CASSLVGGAYNEQFF
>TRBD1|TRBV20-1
CSAARDRALQPQHF
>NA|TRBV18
CASSLDTGTYEQYF
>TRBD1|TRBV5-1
CASTSSGTGASGANVLTF